Following are 13 T cell receptor beta chains from one sample sequenced in a study of blood T cell repertoires in COVID-19. The repertoire was sequenced with immunoSEQ multiplex PCR; TCRdb's copy has only in-frame clones and lacks some. Here the sample spans about 90,000 clones, less than 90% being singletons. The sequencing sample was made of peripheral blood. The origin of the receptors is an elderly man with active or convalescent COVID-19.

The rearrangement uses TRBV2 and TRBJ2-7; TRBD1 agrees at 11 bases. The ends lost 6 bases at V and 2 bases at J; junction bases unmatched: 6. Germline CDR1 SNHLY, CDR2 FYNNEI. The CDR3 consists of 15 residues. CDR3 bases: TGTGCCAGCAGAGGACAGGGGGCGCGGACCTACGAGCAGTACTTC. Translation: CASRGQGARTYEQYF.

The chain recombines TRBV7-9 with TRBJ2-1; D not certain. The germline V gene has CDR1 SEHNR and CDR2 FQNEAQ (reference sequence). The CDR3 consists of 13 residues. The germline V and J ends were trimmed by 6 bases and 3 bases, with 9 bases remaining between them. Written as DNA, the CDR3 is TGTGCCAGCAGTATTAAAATCTACAATGAGCAGTTCTTC. As protein: CASSIKIYNEQFF.

V usage is TRBV5-5 and J usage is TRBJ1-1; TRBD1 agrees at 8 bases. The V gene's germline CDR1 is SGHKS and CDR2 YYEKEE (reference sequence). V lost 0 bases and J lost 2; bases outside the gene matches: 9. CDR3 length: 17 amino acids. The chain's CDR3 is CASSLVWRTGSNTEAFF. The DNA for the CDR3 is TGTGCCAGCAGCTTGGTGTGGCGGACAGGGAGCAACACTGAAGCTTTCTTT. Based on the CDR3 plus reference TRBV5-5 and TRBJ1-1, the full variable domain is DAGVTQSPTHLIKTRGQQVTLRCSPISGHKSVSWYQQVLGQGPQFIFQYYEKEERGRGNFPDRFSARQFPNYSSELNVNALLLGDSALYLCASSLVWRTGSNTEAFFGQGTRLTVV.

This clone has only a few counts. The gene calls are TRBV18 and TRBJ2-7; the D is unclear. The V gene lost 6 bases and the J gene lost 3 bases, with 15 bases spanning the gap. Germline V gene lookup returns CDR1 KGHSH and CDR2 LQKENI. The CDR3 consists of 14 residues. CDR3 sequence: CASSPYGNSYEQYF. CDR3 nucleotide sequence: TGTGCCAGCTCCCCCTACGGAAACAGCTACGAGCAGTACTTC.

Written as DNA, the CDR3 is TGTGCCACTTCGATACGGGGGACGAACACTGAAGCTTTCTTT. Its translation: CATSIRGTNTEAFF. The chain couples TRBV6-6 to TRBJ1-1, with D possibly being TRBD1 (5 bases). Germline CDR1 reads MNHNY; CDR2 reads SVGAGI (reference sequence). This CDR3 has 14 amino acids. The V and J ends lost 10 bases and 1 base respectively, with 16 bases between them.

The rearrangement joins TRBV19 to TRBJ1-1, with D uncertain. The CDR3 spans 15 residues. The germline gives CDR1 LNHDA, CDR2 SQIVND (reference sequence). The germline V and J ends were trimmed by 5 bases and 5 bases, with 18 bases remaining between them. CDR3 sequence reads: CASSDIAGGRTEAFF. In DNA, the CDR3 is TGTGCCAGTAGTGACATTGCGGGAGGGAGGACTGAAGCTTTCTTT.

The genes are TRBV18 and TRBJ2-7, with D uncertain. This CDR3 is 12 amino acids long. The germline V gene has CDR1 KGHSH and CDR2 LQKENI. V lost 3 bases and J 6 bases, leaving 9 bases between the germline ends. For the CDR3, the DNA is TGTGCCAGCTCACCGGATTCGGGCGAGCAGTACTTC. It codes for CASSPDSGEQYF.

Comments on this clone: Within the sample, other DNA sequences also encode this same CDR3. V is TRBV7-2 and J is TRBJ2-7; maybe TRBD2 (6 bases). This CDR3 spans 16 amino acids. The ends were cut back, 4 bases at V and 6 bases at J, with 22 bases in the middle. Germline CDR1 is SGHTA and CDR2 is FQGNSA. Here the CDR3 DNA reads TGTGCCAGCAGCTCAACCCCGGCTAGCGTGGCCTCCGAGCAGTACTTC. Its translation: CASSSTPASVASEQYF.

The V call is TRBV12-3 or TRBV12-4, the J call TRBJ2-2; TRBD1 is a possible D gene (6 bases). V was trimmed by 6 bases and J by 5 bases, leaving 7 bases between them. The CDR3 runs to 12 residues. The CDR3 DNA follows: TGTGCCAGCAGACAGGGTACCGGGGAGCTGTTTTTT. Amino acid sequence: CASRQGTGELFF.

V and J are TRBV7-2 and TRBJ1-5, with 10 bases fitting TRBD1. Per the germline V gene, CDR1 is SGHTA and CDR2 is FQGNSA. Losses at the gene ends were 3 bases for V and 2 bases for J; bases not matched to a gene: 7. The CDR3 is 17 residues long. This chain's CDR3 is CASSFTGTGAGNQPQHF. CDR3 nucleotides: TGTGCCAGCAGCTTTACCGGGACAGGGGCCGGCAATCAGCCCCAGCATTTT. The full variable domain, completed using reference TRBV7-2 and TRBJ1-5, is GAGVSQSPSNKVTEKGKDVELRCDPISGHTALYWYRQSLGQGLEFLIYFQGNSAPDKSGLPSDRFSAERTGGSVSTLTIQRTQQEDSAVYLCASSFTGTGAGNQPQHFGDGTRLSIL.

The chain employs TRBV4-2 and TRBJ1-2; possibly TRBD1 for D (5 bases). Trimming shortened V by 0 bases and J by 1 base, and 12 bases separated the two germline ends. The CDR3 loop spans 16 amino acids. The germline CDR1 and CDR2 sequences are LGHNA and YNFKEQ. DNA of the CDR3: TGTGCCAGCAGCCAAGATCCGGGGGGGGATAACTATGGCTACACCTTC. Residues: CASSQDPGGDNYGYTF.

The chain joins TRBV6-1 to TRBJ1-6; D call uncertain. The V end lost 2 bases, the J end lost 9 bases, and 8 bases lay between the germline ends. This CDR3 is 13 amino acids long. The V gene's germline CDR1 is MNHNS and CDR2 SASEGT. In DNA form, the CDR3 reads TGTGCCAGCAGTGAATTTGAGCGTTCACCCCTCCACTTT. It yields the protein CASSEFERSPLHF.

The chain uses TRBV2 and TRBJ1-2, with D uncertain. The CDR3 loop spans 12 amino acids. V was trimmed by 7 bases and J by 6 bases, leaving 12 bases between them. Germline CDR1 is SNHLY and CDR2 is FYNNEI. CDR3 amino acids: CASTSEDNGYTF. Written as DNA, the CDR3 is TGTGCCAGCACTTCAGAGGATAATGGCTACACCTTC.